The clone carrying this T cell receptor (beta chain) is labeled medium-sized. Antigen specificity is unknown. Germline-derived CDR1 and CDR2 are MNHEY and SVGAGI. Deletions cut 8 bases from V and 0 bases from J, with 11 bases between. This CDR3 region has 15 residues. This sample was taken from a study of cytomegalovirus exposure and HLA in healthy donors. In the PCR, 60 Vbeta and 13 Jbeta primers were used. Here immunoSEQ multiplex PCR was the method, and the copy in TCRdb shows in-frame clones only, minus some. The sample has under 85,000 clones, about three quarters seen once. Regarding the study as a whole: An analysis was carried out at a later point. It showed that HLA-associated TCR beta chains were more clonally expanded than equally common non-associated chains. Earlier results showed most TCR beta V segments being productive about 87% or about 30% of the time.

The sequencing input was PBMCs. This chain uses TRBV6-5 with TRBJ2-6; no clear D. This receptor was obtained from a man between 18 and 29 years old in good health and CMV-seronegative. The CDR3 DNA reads TGTGCCAGCGCGACATCAATCTCTGGGGCCAACGTCCTGACTTTC. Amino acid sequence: CASATSISGANVLTF.